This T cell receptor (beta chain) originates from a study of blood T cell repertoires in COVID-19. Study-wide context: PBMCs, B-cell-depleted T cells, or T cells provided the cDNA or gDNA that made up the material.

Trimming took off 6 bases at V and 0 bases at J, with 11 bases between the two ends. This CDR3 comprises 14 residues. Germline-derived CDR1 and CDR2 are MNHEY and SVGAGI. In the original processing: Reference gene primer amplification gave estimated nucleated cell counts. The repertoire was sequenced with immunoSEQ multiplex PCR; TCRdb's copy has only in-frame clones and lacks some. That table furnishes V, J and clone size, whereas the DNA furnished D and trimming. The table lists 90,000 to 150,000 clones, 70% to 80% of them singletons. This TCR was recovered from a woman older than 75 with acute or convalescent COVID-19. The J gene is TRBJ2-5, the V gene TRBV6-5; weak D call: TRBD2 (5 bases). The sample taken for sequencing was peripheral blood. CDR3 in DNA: TGTGCCAGCAGCTTGACTACGAACCAAGAGACCCAGTACTTC. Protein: CASSLTTNQETQYF.